One sample yielded the 14 T cell receptor beta chains listed below, sequenced in a study of cytomegalovirus exposure and HLA in healthy donors. Both 60 Vbeta primers and 13 Jbeta primers went into the PCR. TCRdb's copy holds only in-frame clones and misses some; the assay was immunoSEQ multiplex PCR. The sample holds some 170,000 clones, roughly two thirds seen once. Material for sequencing was PBMCs. These TCRs come from a woman aged 25-40 years in good health and CMV-seronegative.

The V gene is TRBV27, the J gene TRBJ1-2; 10 bases are shared with TRBD1. The CDR3 totals 15 residues. Germline assignment: CDR1 MNHEY and CDR2 SMNVEV (reference sequence). V shed 2 bases, J shed 5 bases, and the junction held 5 bases outside the gene matches. Here the CDR3 DNA reads TGTGCCAGCAGTTTAGCCCCGGACAGGGGGTATGGCTACACCTTC. The encoded protein is CASSLAPDRGYGYTF.

The rearrangement uses TRBV13 and TRBJ2-1; a weak D match, TRBD1 (7 bases). Germline values: CDR1 PRHDT, CDR2 FYEKMQ (reference sequence). The CDR3 has 16 amino acids. Trimming removed 4 bases at V and 6 bases at J, with 19 bases between. CDR3 sequence: CASSSTPLQGGNEQFF. CDR3 coding DNA: TGTGCCAGCAGCTCCACCCCCCTTCAGGGGGGCAATGAGCAGTTCTTC. Using reference TRBV13 and TRBJ2-1 for the parts outside the CDR3, the full variable domain is AAGVIQSPRHLIKEKRETATLKCYPIPRHDTVYWYQQGPGQDPQFLISFYEKMQSDKGSIPDRFSAQQFSDYHSELNMSSLELGDSALYFCASSSTPLQGGNEQFFGPGTRLTVL.

The gene calls are TRBV2 and TRBJ1-5, with TRBD1 matching 9 bases. Germline V CDR1 and CDR2: SNHLY, FYNNEI. V was clipped by 5 bases and J by 9 bases; unmatched bases: 8. The CDR3 length is 14 residues. The CDR3, as DNA: TGTGCCAGCAGTTCCTCGACAGGGGGACTGCCCCAGCATTTT. Its translation: CASSSSTGGLPQHF.

This clone was seen only a few times. The gene calls are TRBV27 and TRBJ1-2; D not certain. CDR1 is MNHEY and CDR2 is SMNVEV in the germline V gene (reference sequence). Deletions cut 4 bases from V and 8 bases from J, with 14 bases between. There are 13 residues in the CDR3. The CDR3 DNA reads TGTGCCAGCAGTTATCTACCCCTAGAAGGCTACACCTTC. Protein sequence: CASSYLPLEGYTF.

The J gene is TRBJ1-6, the V gene TRBV7-9; D is perhaps TRBD1 (5 bases). Trimming shortened V by 0 bases and J by 0 bases, and 12 bases separated the two germline ends. The CDR3 consists of 18 residues. Germline V lookup: CDR1 SEHNR, CDR2 FQNEAQ (reference sequence). In nucleotides, the CDR3 is TGTGCCAGCAGCTTAGCGAGGACAAAGAGCTCCTATAATTCACCCCTCCACTTT. It is translated as CASSLARTKSSYNSPLHF.

This clone came up a few times. Compared with germline, one end of the junction differs, possibly owing to a read error. The V gene is TRBV19, the J gene TRBJ2-1; D might be TRBD2 (5 bases). CDR3 length: 14 residues. CDR1 is LNHDA and CDR2 is SQIVND in the germline V gene (reference sequence). CDR3 DNA sequence: TGTGCCACTAGAGCGGAGGCCTCCAACAATGAGCAGTTCTTC. This translates into CATRAEASNNEQFF.

The CDR3 reads CASSLGSGNQPQHF. As DNA, the CDR3 is TGTGCCAGCAGCTTAGGTTCAGGGAACCAGCCCCAGCATTTT. V usage is TRBV7-9 and J usage is TRBJ1-5; D might be TRBD1 (5 bases). The CDR3 covers 14 residues. V dropped 1 base and J dropped 7 bases, with 11 bases sitting between them. From germline, CDR1 is SEHNR and CDR2 FQNEAQ (reference sequence).

This clone was seen a single time. CDR3 amino acids: CASSLVGFQPQHF. CDR3 DNA: TGTGCCAGCAGTTTAGTCGGGTTTCAGCCCCAGCATTTT. The chain has TRBV28 and TRBJ1-5; unclear D gene. Germline CDR1 reads MDHEN; CDR2 reads SYDVKM. The CDR3 has 13 amino acids. V lost 2 bases, J lost 6 bases, and 8 bases lay in between.

The chain joins TRBV7-2 to TRBJ2-7, with D possibly being TRBD1 (7 bases). Germline V gives CDR1 SGHTA, CDR2 FQGNSA. The ends were cut back, 4 bases at V and 0 bases at J, with 10 bases in the middle. The CDR3 totals 14 residues. The CDR3 reads CASSWGDSSYEQYF. The CDR3 region has the DNA TGTGCCAGCAGCTGGGGGGACAGCTCCTACGAGCAGTACTTC.

The J gene is TRBJ1-4, the V gene TRBV7-9, with TRBD1 identical over 7 bases. V lost 5 bases to trimming and J lost 8 bases; unmatched junction nucleotides: 8. This CDR3 has 14 amino acids. In germline, CDR1 is SEHNR, CDR2 FQNEAQ (reference sequence). The CDR3 is CASSPQTGREKLFF. CDR3 sequence (DNA): TGTGCCAGCAGCCCGCAGACAGGGAGGGAAAAACTGTTTTTT.

The gene calls are TRBV4-3 and TRBJ1-1; 7 bases map to TRBD1. This CDR3 comprises 15 residues. V lost 1 base and J lost 2; bases outside the gene matches: 4. The germline gives CDR1 LGHNA, CDR2 YSLEER. CDR3 bases: TGCGCCAGCAGCCAAGCTACAGGGGCAAACACTGAAGCTTTCTTT. It encodes CASSQATGANTEAFF.

The V and J genes are TRBV7-2 and TRBJ2-7; no firm D call. The CDR3 covers 12 residues. Germline V gene lookup returns CDR1 SGHTA and CDR2 FQGNSA. V was trimmed by 7 bases and J by 5 bases, leaving 12 bases between them. The CDR3 DNA is TGTGCCAGCAACCTACCTTACGACGAGCAGTACTTC. This gives the protein CASNLPYDEQYF.

The chain employs TRBV7-3 and TRBJ2-1, with a possible D match to TRBD2 (6 bases). The germline gives CDR1 SGHTA, CDR2 FQGTGA. V was shortened by 4 bases and J by 4 bases, with 14 bases between the two germline ends. CDR3 length equals 15 residues. The CDR3 reads CASSSASDWYNEQFF. In DNA, the CDR3 is TGTGCCAGCAGCTCGGCTAGCGATTGGTACAATGAGCAGTTCTTC.

V gene TRBV9 combines with J gene TRBJ1-3; 7 bases match TRBD1. The CDR3 covers 16 residues. J lost 2 bases, V lost 4 bases, and 9 bases had no gene match. The germline V gene has CDR1 SGDLS and CDR2 YYNGEE. The CDR3 DNA reads as TGTGCCAGCAGCCCGAGGGTGACAGGGACTGGAAACACCATATATTTT. Translation gives CASSPRVTGTGNTIYF.